Below, 13 T cell receptor beta chains from the same sample are listed, as sequenced in a study of blood T cell repertoires in COVID-19. Only in-frame clones appear in the TCRdb table, and some are missing; sequencing was by immunoSEQ multiplex PCR. The sample holds approximately 190,000 clones, roughly 80% seen once. Material: peripheral blood. The receptors here all came from a man aged 60-69 years with active or convalescent COVID-19.

The V and J genes are TRBV19 and TRBJ1-1; 7 bases match TRBD1. V lost 8 bases, J lost 1 base, and 16 bases stayed unmatched. CDR1 is LNHDA and CDR2 is SQIVND in the germline V gene (reference sequence). This CDR3 is 17 amino acids long. CDR3 nucleotide sequence: TGTGCCAGTCACAAATCCGGGACAGCCGACAGGAACACTGAAGCTTTCTTT. Its protein is CASHKSGTADRNTEAFF.

This chain uses TRBV3-1 (or the pseudogene TRBV3-2) with TRBJ2-7, with TRBD1 matching 8 bases. This CDR3 spans 16 amino acids. The J segment lost 6 bases and the V segment lost 1 base, leaving 11 bases of the junction unmatched. Germline lookup yields CDR1 LGHDT and CDR2 YNNKEL (reference sequence). CDR3 sequence reads: CASSQGRAGGQGEQYF. The CDR3 region has the DNA TGTGCCAGCAGCCAAGGGCGGGCAGGGGGCCAAGGCGAGCAGTACTTC.

The chain recombines TRBV6-2 or TRBV6-3 with TRBJ2-5; maybe TRBD1 (6 bases). This CDR3 is 15 amino acids long. V was trimmed by 4 bases and J by 4 bases, leaving 16 bases between them. Germline CDR1 reads MNHEY; CDR2 reads SVGEGT. In DNA form, the CDR3 reads TGTGCCAGCAGTTCTCAGGGGCCTTCACGAGAGACCCAGTACTTC. This translates into CASSSQGPSRETQYF.

This clone was seen only a few times. This CDR3 is CATSDFQGDEQYF. The CDR3 coding sequence is TGTGCCACCAGTGATTTCCAGGGTGACGAGCAGTACTTC. The V gene is TRBV24-1, the J gene TRBJ2-7, with D possibly TRBD1 on 5 matching bases. The germline CDR1 and CDR2 sequences are KGHDR and SFDVKD. CDR3 size: 13 residues. The V end was cut by 1 base, the J end by 5 bases, with 8 bases between.

The V call is TRBV5-4, the J call TRBJ1-1; 9 bases match TRBD1. After removal of 0 bases from V and 0 bases from J, the junction contained 6 bases not matched to a gene. CDR3 length equals 17 residues. Germline loops: CDR1 SGHNT, CDR2 YYREEE (reference sequence). CDR3 bases: TGTGCCAGCAGCTTGGACGGGACAGGGTTCATGAACACTGAAGCTTTCTTT. The encoded protein is CASSLDGTGFMNTEAFF.

The chain employs TRBV2 and TRBJ1-1; D is uncertain. The ends were cut back, 7 bases at V and 7 bases at J, with 16 bases in the middle. CDR3 size: 13 residues. Per the germline V gene, CDR1 is SNHLY and CDR2 is FYNNEI. The CDR3 region is CASTTGMSIEAFF. DNA of the CDR3: TGTGCCAGCACCACGGGGATGAGTATTGAAGCTTTCTTT.

The V and J genes are TRBV20-1 and TRBJ2-1, with TRBD2 identical over 8 bases. The CDR3 contains 11 residues. The germline CDR1 and CDR2 sequences are DFQATT and SNEGSKA (reference sequence). The CDR3 coding sequence is TGCAGGGGGACTAGTTTCGATGAGCAGTTCTTC. Its protein product is CRGTSFDEQFF.

The chain links TRBV25-1 to TRBJ2-5; weak D call: TRBD1 (6 bases). V lost 0 bases and J 5 bases, leaving 13 bases between the germline ends. Germline CDR1 and CDR2: MGHDK and SYGVNS. The CDR3 has 15 amino acids. The CDR3 region is CASSEYGGPAETQYF. In DNA, the CDR3 is TGTGCCAGCAGTGAATATGGGGGCCCGGCGGAGACCCAGTACTTC.

The chain links TRBV6-6 to TRBJ1-6; 7 nucleotides match TRBD1. Germline CDR1 reads MNHNY; CDR2 reads SVGAGI (reference sequence). V lost 0 bases to trimming and J lost 10 bases; unmatched junction nucleotides: 3. The CDR3 contains 14 residues. The CDR3 spells CASSYSRDSSPLHF. The CDR3, as DNA: TGTGCCAGCAGTTACTCGCGGGACAGCTCACCCCTCCACTTT.

V is TRBV11-1 and J is TRBJ1-1, with 11 nucleotides matching TRBD1. Per germline, CDR1 SGHAT and CDR2 FQDESV (reference sequence). Germline trimming cut 5 bases from V and 3 bases from J; bases unmatched to any gene: 5. This CDR3 contains 15 residues. The CDR3 sequence: CASSIVGQGDTEAFF. The CDR3 region has the DNA TGTGCCAGCAGCATCGTGGGACAGGGGGACACTGAAGCTTTCTTT.

The J gene is TRBJ1-1, the V gene TRBV4-1, with no clear D. Trimming removed 4 bases at V and 4 bases at J, with 13 bases between. The CDR3 totals 14 residues. The germline CDR1 and CDR2 sequences are MGHRA and YSYEKL. This chain's CDR3 is CASSRLVVTTEAFF. The DNA for the CDR3 is TGCGCCAGCAGCCGATTGGTAGTTACCACTGAAGCTTTCTTT.

This chain joins TRBV24-1 and TRBJ2-1; D gene uncertain. The CDR3 is 11 amino acids. Trimming removed 9 bases at V and 6 bases at J, with 8 bases between. Germline V gene data show CDR1 as KGHDR and CDR2 as SFDVKD. DNA for the CDR3: TGTGCCACCCGATCAGGCAATGAGCAGTTCTTC. This gives the protein CATRSGNEQFF.

The rearrangement links TRBV14 to TRBJ2-1, with TRBD1 matching 7 bases. The V segment lost 6 bases and the J segment 2 bases; nucleotides outside the gene matches: 10. Germline V gene lookup returns CDR1 SGHDN and CDR2 FVKESK. The CDR3 runs 16 residues. As DNA, the CDR3 is TGTGCCAGCAGTCGAAGGGGGCTTGCAGCCTACAATGAGCAGTTCTTC. Translating it yields CASSRRGLAAYNEQFF.